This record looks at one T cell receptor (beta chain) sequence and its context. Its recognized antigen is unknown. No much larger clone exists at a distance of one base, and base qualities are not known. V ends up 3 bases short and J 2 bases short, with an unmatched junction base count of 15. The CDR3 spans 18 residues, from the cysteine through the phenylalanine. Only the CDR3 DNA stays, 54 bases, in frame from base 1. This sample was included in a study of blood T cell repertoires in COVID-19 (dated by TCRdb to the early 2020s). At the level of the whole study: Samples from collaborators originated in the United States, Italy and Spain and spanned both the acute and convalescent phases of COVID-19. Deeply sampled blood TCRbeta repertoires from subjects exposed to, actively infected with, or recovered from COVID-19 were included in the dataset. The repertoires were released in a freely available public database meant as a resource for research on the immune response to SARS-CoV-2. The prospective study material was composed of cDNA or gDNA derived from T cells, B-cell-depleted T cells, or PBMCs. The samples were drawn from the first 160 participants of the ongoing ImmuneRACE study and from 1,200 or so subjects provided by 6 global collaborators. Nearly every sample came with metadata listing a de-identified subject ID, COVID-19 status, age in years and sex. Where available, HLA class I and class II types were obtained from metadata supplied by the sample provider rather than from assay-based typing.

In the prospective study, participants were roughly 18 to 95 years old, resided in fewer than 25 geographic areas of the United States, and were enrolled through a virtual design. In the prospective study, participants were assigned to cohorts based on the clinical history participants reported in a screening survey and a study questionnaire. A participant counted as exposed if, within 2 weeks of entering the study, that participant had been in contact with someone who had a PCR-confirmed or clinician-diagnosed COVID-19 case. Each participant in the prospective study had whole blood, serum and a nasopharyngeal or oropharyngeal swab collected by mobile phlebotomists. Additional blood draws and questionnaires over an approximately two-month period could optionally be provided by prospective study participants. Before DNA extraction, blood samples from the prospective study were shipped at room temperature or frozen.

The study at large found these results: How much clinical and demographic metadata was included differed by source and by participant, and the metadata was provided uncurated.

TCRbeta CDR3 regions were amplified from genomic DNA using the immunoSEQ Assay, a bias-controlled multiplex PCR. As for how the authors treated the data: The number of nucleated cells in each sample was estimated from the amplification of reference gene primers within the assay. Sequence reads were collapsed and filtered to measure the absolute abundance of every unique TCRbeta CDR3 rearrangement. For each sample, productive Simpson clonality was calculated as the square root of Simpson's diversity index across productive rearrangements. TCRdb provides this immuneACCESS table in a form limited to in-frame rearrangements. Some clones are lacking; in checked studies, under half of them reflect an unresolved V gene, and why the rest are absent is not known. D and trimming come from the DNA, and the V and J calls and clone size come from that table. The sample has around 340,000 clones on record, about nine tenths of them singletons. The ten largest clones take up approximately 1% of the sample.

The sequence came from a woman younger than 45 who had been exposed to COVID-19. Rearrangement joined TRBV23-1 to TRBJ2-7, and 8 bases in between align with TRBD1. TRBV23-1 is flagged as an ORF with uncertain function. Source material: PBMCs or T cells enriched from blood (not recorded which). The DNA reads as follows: TGCGCCAGCAGTCACCTTAGCGGACAGGGATTGGGACCCTACGAGCAGTACTTC. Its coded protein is CASSHLSGQGLGPYEQYF.